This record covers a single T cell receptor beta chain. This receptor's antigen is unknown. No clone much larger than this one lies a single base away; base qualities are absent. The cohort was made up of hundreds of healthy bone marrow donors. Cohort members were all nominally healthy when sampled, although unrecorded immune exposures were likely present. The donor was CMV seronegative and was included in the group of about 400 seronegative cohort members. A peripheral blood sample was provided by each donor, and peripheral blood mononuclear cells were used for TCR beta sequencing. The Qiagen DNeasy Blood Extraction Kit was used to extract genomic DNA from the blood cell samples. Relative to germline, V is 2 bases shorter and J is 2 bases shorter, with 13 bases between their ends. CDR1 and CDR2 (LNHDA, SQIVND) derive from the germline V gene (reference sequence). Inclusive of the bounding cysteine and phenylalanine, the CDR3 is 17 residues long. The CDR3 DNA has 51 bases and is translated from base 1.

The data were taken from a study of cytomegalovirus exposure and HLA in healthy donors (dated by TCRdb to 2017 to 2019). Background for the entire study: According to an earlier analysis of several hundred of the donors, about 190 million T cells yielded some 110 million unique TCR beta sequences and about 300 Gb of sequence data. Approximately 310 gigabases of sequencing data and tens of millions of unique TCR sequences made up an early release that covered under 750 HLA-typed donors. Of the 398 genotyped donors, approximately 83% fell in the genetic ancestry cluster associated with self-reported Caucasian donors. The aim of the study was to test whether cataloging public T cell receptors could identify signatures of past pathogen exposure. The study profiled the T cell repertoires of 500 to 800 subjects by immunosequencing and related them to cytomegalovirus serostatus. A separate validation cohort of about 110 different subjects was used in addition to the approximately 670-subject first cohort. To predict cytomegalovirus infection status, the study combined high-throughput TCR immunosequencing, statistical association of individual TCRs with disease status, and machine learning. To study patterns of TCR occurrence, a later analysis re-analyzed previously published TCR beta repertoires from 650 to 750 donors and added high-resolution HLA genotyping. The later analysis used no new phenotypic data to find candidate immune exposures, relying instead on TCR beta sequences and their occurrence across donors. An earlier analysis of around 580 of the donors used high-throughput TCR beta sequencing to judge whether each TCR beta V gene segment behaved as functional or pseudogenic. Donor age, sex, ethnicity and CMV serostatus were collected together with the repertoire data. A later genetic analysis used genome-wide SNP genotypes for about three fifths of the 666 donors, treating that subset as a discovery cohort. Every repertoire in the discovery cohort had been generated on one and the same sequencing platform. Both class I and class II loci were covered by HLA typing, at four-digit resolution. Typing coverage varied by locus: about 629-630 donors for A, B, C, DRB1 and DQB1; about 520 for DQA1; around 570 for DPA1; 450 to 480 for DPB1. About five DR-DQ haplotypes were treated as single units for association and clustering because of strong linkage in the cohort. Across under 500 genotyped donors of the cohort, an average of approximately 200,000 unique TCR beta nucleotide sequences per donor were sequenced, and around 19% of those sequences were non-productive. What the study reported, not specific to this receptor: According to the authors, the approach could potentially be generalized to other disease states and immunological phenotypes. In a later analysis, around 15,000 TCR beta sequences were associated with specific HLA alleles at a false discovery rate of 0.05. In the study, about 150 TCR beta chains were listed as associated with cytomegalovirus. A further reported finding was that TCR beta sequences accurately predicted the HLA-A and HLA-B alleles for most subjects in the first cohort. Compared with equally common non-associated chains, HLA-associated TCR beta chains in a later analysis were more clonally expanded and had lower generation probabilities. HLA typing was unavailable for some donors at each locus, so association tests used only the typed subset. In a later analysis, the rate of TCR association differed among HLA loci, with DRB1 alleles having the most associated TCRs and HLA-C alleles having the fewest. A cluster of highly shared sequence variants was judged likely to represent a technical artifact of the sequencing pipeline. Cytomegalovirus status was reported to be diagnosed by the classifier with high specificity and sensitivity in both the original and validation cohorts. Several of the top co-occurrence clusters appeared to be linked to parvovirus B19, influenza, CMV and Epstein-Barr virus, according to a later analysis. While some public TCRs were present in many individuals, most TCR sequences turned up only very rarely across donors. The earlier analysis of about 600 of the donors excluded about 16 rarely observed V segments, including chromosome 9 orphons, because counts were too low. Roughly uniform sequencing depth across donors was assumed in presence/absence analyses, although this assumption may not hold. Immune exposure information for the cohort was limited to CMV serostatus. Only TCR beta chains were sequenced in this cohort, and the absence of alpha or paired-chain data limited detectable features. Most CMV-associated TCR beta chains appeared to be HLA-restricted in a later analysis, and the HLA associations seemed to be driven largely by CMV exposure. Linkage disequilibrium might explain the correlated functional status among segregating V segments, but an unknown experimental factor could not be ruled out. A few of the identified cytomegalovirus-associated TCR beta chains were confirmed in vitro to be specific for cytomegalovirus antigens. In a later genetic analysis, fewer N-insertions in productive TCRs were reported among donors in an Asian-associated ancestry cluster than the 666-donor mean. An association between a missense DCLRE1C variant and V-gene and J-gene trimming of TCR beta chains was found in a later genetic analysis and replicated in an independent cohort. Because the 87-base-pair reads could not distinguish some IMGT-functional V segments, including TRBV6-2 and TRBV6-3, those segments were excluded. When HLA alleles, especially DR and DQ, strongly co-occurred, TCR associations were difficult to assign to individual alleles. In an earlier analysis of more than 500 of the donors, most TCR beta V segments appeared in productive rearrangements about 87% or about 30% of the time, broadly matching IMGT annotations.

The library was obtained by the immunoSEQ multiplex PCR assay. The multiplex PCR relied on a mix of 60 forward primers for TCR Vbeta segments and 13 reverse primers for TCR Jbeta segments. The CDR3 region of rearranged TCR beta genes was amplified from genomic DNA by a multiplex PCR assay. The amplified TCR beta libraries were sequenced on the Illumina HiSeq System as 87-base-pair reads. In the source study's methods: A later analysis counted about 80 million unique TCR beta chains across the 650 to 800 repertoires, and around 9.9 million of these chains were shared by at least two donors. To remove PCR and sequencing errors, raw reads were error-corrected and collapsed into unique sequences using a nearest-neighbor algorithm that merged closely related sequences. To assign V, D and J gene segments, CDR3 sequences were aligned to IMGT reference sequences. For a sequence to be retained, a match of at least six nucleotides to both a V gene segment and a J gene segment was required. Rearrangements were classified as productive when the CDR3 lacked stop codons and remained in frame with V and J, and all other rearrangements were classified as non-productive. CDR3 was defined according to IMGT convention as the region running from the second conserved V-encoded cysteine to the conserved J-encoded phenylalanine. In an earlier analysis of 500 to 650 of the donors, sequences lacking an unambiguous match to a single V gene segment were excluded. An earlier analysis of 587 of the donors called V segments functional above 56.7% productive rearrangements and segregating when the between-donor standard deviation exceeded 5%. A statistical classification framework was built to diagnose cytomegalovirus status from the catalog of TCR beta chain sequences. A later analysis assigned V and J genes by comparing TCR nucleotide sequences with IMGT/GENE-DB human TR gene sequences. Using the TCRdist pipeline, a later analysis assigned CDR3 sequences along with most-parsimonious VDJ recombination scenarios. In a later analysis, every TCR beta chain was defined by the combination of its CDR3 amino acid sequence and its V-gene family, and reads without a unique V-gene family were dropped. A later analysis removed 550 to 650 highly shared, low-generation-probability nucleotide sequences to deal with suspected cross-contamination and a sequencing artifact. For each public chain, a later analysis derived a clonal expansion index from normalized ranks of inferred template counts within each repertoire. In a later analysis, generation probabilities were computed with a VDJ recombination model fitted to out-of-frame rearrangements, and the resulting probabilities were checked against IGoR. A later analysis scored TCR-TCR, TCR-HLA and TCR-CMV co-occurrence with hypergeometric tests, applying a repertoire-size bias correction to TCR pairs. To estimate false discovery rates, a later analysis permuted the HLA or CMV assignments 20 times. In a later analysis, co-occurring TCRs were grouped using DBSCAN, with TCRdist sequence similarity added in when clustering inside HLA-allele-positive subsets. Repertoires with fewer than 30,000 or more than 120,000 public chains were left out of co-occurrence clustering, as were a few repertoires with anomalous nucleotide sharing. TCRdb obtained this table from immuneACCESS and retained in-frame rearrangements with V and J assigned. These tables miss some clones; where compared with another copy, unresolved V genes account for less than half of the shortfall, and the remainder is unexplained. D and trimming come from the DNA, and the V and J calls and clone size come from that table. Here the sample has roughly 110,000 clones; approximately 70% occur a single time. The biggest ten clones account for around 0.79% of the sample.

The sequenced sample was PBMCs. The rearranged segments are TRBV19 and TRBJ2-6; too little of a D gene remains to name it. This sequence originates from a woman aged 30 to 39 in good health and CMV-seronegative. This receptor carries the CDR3 CASSILPLGPGANVLTF. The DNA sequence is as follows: TGTGCCAGTAGTATATTGCCGCTGGGCCCTGGGGCCAACGTCCTGACTTTC. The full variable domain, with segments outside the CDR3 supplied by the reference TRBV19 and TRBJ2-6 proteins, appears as DGGITQSPKYLFRKEGQNVTLSCEQNLNHDAMYWYRQDPGQGLRLIYYSQIVNDFQKGDIAEGYSVSREKKESFPLTVTSAQKNPTAFYLCASSILPLGPGANVLTFGAGSRLTVL.